This T cell receptor (beta chain) stems from a study of metastatic and nonmetastatic thyroid tumors. Whole-study context: For malignant and benign thyroid patients, tumor or nodule tissue and blood were the sources whose repertoires were compared. Study findings and constraints: Significantly higher TCR beta diversity was reportedly seen in malignant thyroid tumors than benign nodules, in blood and tumor.

In its sample, this clone ranks as medium-sized (0.01 to 0.1%). What it binds is unknown. This CDR3 contains 13 residues. V shed 4 bases and J shed 2 bases, with 9 bases lying between them. Not a single patient had been given any form of treatment at any point before undergoing thyroid surgery. The authors' processing: The study's classifier, a distant-metastasis tool for papillary thyroid cancer, was built using CDR3 differences across clinicopathological groups. TCRdb re-called clones via MiXCR from the PCR reads. The authors' filters were not applied to this entry. The sample lists tens of thousands of clones, about 16% occurring once.

V gene TRBV12-3 or TRBV12-4 combines with J gene TRBJ2-7, with no clear D. Material: tumor tissue. The clonotype was recovered from a female donor with papillary thyroid cancer or a benign thyroid nodule (not recorded which). Some clones in this sample may be carry-over from other donors' samples. The CDR3 protein is CASSSIQTYEQYF. The CDR3 region has the DNA TGTGCCAGCAGTTCCATCCAGACCTACGAGCAGTACTTC.